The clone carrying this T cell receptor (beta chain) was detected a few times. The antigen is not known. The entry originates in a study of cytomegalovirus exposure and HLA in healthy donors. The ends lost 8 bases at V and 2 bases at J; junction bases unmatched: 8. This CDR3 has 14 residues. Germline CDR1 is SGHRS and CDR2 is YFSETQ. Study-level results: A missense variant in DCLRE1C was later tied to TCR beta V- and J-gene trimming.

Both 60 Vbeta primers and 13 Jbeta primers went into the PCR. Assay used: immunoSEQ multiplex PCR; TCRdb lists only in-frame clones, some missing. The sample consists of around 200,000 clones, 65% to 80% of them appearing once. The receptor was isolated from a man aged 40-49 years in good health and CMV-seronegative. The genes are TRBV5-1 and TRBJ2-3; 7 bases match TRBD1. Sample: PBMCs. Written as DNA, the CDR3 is TGCGCCAGTACCCCCGGACAGGACACAGATACGCAGTATTTT. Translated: CASTPGQDTDTQYF.